This T cell receptor beta chain stems from a study of T cell clonality in common variable immunodeficiency. Findings and limits, study-wide: In common variable immunodeficiency, TCR beta chains reportedly carried fewer deletions and N-nucleotide insertions.

The data were produced by immunoSEQ multiplex PCR, yet TCRdb's version contains in-frame clones alone and is incomplete. The sample contains tens of thousands of clones, none of them singletons. The V and J ends lost 5 bases and 4 bases, in that order; junction bases with no gene match: 13. Germline lookup yields CDR1 DFQATT and CDR2 SNEGSKA (reference sequence). The CDR3 is 16 amino acids. This clone was detected ten times or more. Its specificity is not known. The read finishes 3 residues shy of the CDR3 end, and the germline J gene is used to complete it. Each donor provided roughly 4.5 to 8.5 ml of heparinized whole blood.

The specimen was peripheral blood mononuclear cells. The sequence came from a person aged 18 to 75 in good health. V is TRBV20-1 and J is TRBJ2-4; 8 nucleotides match TRBD2. CDR3 bases read: TGCAGTGCTTCTTTAGCGGGAACTTCTACAAAAAACATT. It translates to CSASLAGTSTKNI. In full, the CDR3 reads CSASLAGTSTKNIQYF.